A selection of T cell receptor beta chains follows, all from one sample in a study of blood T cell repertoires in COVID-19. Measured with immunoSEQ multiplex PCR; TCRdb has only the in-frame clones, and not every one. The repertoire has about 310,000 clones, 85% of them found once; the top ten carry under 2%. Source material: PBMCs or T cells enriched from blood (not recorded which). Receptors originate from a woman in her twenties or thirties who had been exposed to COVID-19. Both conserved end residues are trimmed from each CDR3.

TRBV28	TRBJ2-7	ASSAGGVNEQY
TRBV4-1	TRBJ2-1	ASSQDRLAGGLAHYNEQF
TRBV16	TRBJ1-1	ASSLGQGSSMNTEAF
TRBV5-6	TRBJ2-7	ASSPGRGLYEQY
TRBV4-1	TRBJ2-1	ASSLILAEGTGEQF
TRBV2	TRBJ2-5	ASSGQGARETQY
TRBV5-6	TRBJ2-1	ASSLGQYNEQF
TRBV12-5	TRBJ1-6	ASGLGQIYSPLH
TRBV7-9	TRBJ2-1	ASSFYGSGEQF
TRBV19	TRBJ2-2	ASSIVAVAGELF
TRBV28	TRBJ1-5	ASSLSWRRTEDSNQPQH
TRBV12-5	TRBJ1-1	ASGLETGGTEAF
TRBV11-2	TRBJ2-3	ASSRLTDTQY
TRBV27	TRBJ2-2	ASSLSGANTGELF
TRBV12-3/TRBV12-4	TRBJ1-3	ASTVYSGNTIY
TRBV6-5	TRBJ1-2	ASSDGGRGYGYT